The T cell receptor (beta chain) under discussion was sequenced for a study of blood T cell repertoires in COVID-19. In the original analysis: Estimates of nucleated cell counts were drawn from the amplification of reference gene primers. Some clones are missing from TCRdb's copy, which holds only in-frame ones; the method was immunoSEQ multiplex PCR. V, J and clone size derive from that table, while D and trimming were established from the DNA sequence. Among hundreds of thousands of clones, around nine tenths were seen once, and the ten largest hold under 2%. Trimming shortened V by 3 bases and J by 4 bases, and 7 bases separated the two germline ends. Germline V lookup: CDR1 MDHEN, CDR2 SYDVKM. The CDR3 is 14 residues long. This clone was picked up a small number of times.

The rearrangement links TRBV28 to TRBJ1-6; no reliable D call. The sequencing input was peripheral blood. This receptor was obtained from a woman aged 60-75 years who had recovered from COVID-19. The DNA for the CDR3 is TGTGCCAGCAGTTTGCCAGATTATAATTCACCCCTCCACTTT. Translating gives CASSLPDYNSPLHF.